These T cell receptor beta chains were read from a single sample in a study of shared clonotypes between healthy human individuals. Sequencing used immunoSEQ multiplex PCR; TCRdb keeps in-frame clones, though not all of them. The top ten hold less than 40% of the sample, which has about 690,000 clones, about 90% seen once. The sequencing sample was made of memory CD8+ T cells from PBMCs. All receptors come from a man aged 18-30 years in good health. Some clones in this sample may be carry-over from other donors' samples. Both conserved end residues are part of each CDR3. A D gene is named only where the DNA matches it firmly. Part of the rows lack a size; the others show once, few, many or a class for expanded clones.

clone size: few; D gene: TRBD1; J gene: TRBJ2-7; V gene: TRBV6-6; CDR3 protein: CASSYSDRGYEQYF; CDR3 DNA: TGTGCCAGCAGTTACTCGGACAGGGGCTACGAGCAGTACTTC
clone size: NA; D gene: NA; J gene: TRBJ2-7; V gene: TRBV29-1; CDR3 protein: CSVVGTVSYEQYF; CDR3 DNA: TGCAGCGTTGTGGGGACGGTTTCCTACGAGCAGTACTTC
clone size: NA; D gene: NA; J gene: TRBJ1-1; V gene: TRBV30; CDR3 protein: CAWSPRTLDTPQRDTEAFF; CDR3 DNA: TGTGCCTGGAGTCCTCGTACCTTGGACACACCCCAAAGGGACACTGAAGCTTTCTTT
clone size: NA; D gene: NA; J gene: TRBJ2-2; V gene: TRBV14; CDR3 protein: CASSQVKLGTGELFF; CDR3 DNA: TGTGCCAGCAGCCAAGTGAAGTTGGGAACCGGGGAGCTGTTTTTT
clone size: NA; D gene: NA; J gene: TRBJ2-1; V gene: TRBV6-1; CDR3 protein: CASSDPRQGDEQFF; CDR3 DNA: TGTGCCAGCAGTGATCCTCGGCAGGGCGATGAGCAGTTCTTC
clone size: NA; D gene: NA; J gene: TRBJ2-7; V gene: TRBV28; CDR3 protein: CASTATGVGSAFSYEQYF; CDR3 DNA: TGTGCCAGCACCGCCACGGGGGTCGGTAGCGCCTTCTCCTACGAGCAGTACTTC
clone size: NA; D gene: NA; J gene: TRBJ2-4; V gene: TRBV5-5; CDR3 protein: CASSLYDGNIQYF; CDR3 DNA: TGTGCCAGCAGCTTGTACGACGGAAACATTCAGTACTTC
clone size: NA; D gene: TRBD2; J gene: TRBJ2-7; V gene: TRBV13; CDR3 protein: CASSLGTSGSSYEQYF; CDR3 DNA: TGTGCCAGCAGCTTAGGGACTAGCGGTTCCTCCTACGAGCAGTACTTC
clone size: NA; D gene: TRBD2; J gene: TRBJ2-7; V gene: TRBV9; CDR3 protein: CASSAGTSGYYEQYF; CDR3 DNA: TGTGCCAGCAGCGCAGGGACTAGCGGTTACTACGAGCAGTACTTC
clone size: NA; D gene: NA; J gene: TRBJ1-5; V gene: TRBV27; CDR3 protein: CASSLRGRNQPQHF; CDR3 DNA: TGTGCCAGCAGCCTGCGGGGCAGGAATCAGCCCCAGCATTTT
clone size: NA; D gene: NA; J gene: TRBJ1-5; V gene: TRBV6-1; CDR3 protein: CASSEVKGQPQHF; CDR3 DNA: TGTGCCAGCAGTGAAGTGAAGGGCCAGCCCCAGCATTTT
clone size: NA; D gene: NA; J gene: TRBJ1-1; V gene: TRBV6-5; CDR3 protein: CASSYSFGGEAFF; CDR3 DNA: TGTGCCAGCAGTTACTCGTTTGGCGGGGAAGCTTTCTTT
clone size: NA; D gene: TRBD2; J gene: TRBJ2-5; V gene: TRBV7-9; CDR3 protein: CASSLVSGPASGPKETQYF; CDR3 DNA: TGTGCCAGCAGCCTAGTCAGTGGCCCGGCTAGCGGGCCTAAAGAGACCCAGTACTTC
clone size: NA; D gene: TRBD1; J gene: TRBJ2-7; V gene: TRBV7-9; CDR3 protein: CASSLALRTGDYEQYF; CDR3 DNA: TGTGCCAGCAGCTTAGCCCTGAGGACAGGGGATTACGAGCAGTACTTC
clone size: NA; D gene: TRBD2; J gene: TRBJ2-1; V gene: TRBV14; CDR3 protein: CASSQGLAGTYNEQFF; CDR3 DNA: TGTGCCAGCAGCCAAGGACTAGCGGGAACCTACAATGAGCAGTTCTTC
clone size: NA; D gene: NA; J gene: TRBJ2-3; V gene: TRBV5-4; CDR3 protein: CATNSVSSPTDTQYF; CDR3 DNA: TGTGCCACCAACTCGGTCAGTTCCCCCACAGATACGCAGTATTTT
clone size: once; D gene: NA; J gene: TRBJ2-7; V gene: TRBV7-6; CDR3 protein: CASSLNDVGREQYF; CDR3 DNA: TGTGCCAGCAGCTTAAATGATGTGGGTCGCGAGCAGTACTTC
clone size: NA; D gene: NA; J gene: TRBJ2-3; V gene: TRBV7-6; CDR3 protein: CASSLAGGSSTDTQYF; CDR3 DNA: TGTGCCAGCAGCTTAGCTGGTGGTTCTAGCACAGATACGCAGTATTTT
clone size: NA; D gene: TRBD2; J gene: TRBJ2-1; V gene: TRBV9; CDR3 protein: CASSVAFTSGSGGNEQFF; CDR3 DNA: TGTGCCAGCAGCGTAGCTTTCACTAGCGGGAGTGGGGGGAATGAGCAGTTCTTC
clone size: NA; D gene: TRBD1; J gene: TRBJ1-4; V gene: TRBV19; CDR3 protein: CASTDRGTNEKLFF; CDR3 DNA: TGTGCCAGTACCGACAGGGGGACTAATGAAAAACTGTTTTTT
clone size: NA; D gene: TRBD2; J gene: TRBJ2-1; V gene: TRBV27; CDR3 protein: CASSSQRGSYNEQFF; CDR3 DNA: TGTGCCAGCAGTTCGCAGCGGGGGTCCTACAATGAGCAGTTCTTC
clone size: NA; D gene: TRBD1; J gene: TRBJ1-3; V gene: TRBV5-5; CDR3 protein: CASTSTGSGNTIYF; CDR3 DNA: TGTGCCAGCACCTCGACAGGGTCTGGAAACACCATATATTTT
clone size: NA; D gene: NA; J gene: TRBJ1-2; V gene: TRBV6-6; CDR3 protein: CASSPLRANYGYTF; CDR3 DNA: TGTGCCAGCAGTCCCCTACGTGCTAACTATGGCTACACCTTC
clone size: NA; D gene: TRBD1; J gene: TRBJ2-1; V gene: TRBV27; CDR3 protein: CASSLGTGPLHAQFF; CDR3 DNA: TGTGCCAGCAGTTTAGGGACAGGACCCCTTCATGCTCAGTTCTTC
clone size: NA; D gene: NA; J gene: TRBJ2-7; V gene: TRBV15; CDR3 protein: CATSEGHDSSYEQYF; CDR3 DNA: TGTGCCACCTCCGAGGGCCACGACAGCTCCTACGAGCAGTACTTC
clone size: NA; D gene: NA; J gene: TRBJ1-4; V gene: TRBV27; CDR3 protein: CASSLVVGEKLFF; CDR3 DNA: TGTGCCAGCAGTTTAGTTGTGGGTGAAAAACTGTTTTTT
clone size: NA; D gene: NA; J gene: TRBJ1-2; V gene: TRBV19; CDR3 protein: CASSTWVEHLTNYGYTF; CDR3 DNA: TGTGCCAGTAGCACCTGGGTGGAACACCTGACTAACTATGGCTACACCTTC
clone size: NA; D gene: TRBD2; J gene: TRBJ2-1; V gene: TRBV27; CDR3 protein: CASSSLTLAGGRFNEQFF; CDR3 DNA: TGTGCCAGCAGTTCACTAACCCTAGCGGGAGGGAGGTTCAATGAGCAGTTCTTC
clone size: once; D gene: NA; J gene: TRBJ1-2; V gene: TRBV6-5; CDR3 protein: CASSYSSPGEYGYTF; CDR3 DNA: TGTGCCAGCAGTTACTCGAGCCCGGGGGAGTATGGCTACACCTTC
clone size: NA; D gene: TRBD1; J gene: TRBJ2-7; V gene: TRBV5-6; CDR3 protein: CASSWGTGAHSYEQYF; CDR3 DNA: TGTGCCAGCAGCTGGGGGACAGGGGCCCACTCCTACGAGCAGTACTTC
clone size: NA; D gene: TRBD2; J gene: TRBJ2-1; V gene: TRBV7-2; CDR3 protein: CASSPGGLAGDNEQFF; CDR3 DNA: TGTGCCAGCAGCCCGGGGGGACTAGCGGGGGACAATGAGCAGTTCTTC
clone size: NA; D gene: NA; J gene: TRBJ1-4; V gene: TRBV7-9; CDR3 protein: CASSLDEQGNEKLFF; CDR3 DNA: TGTGCCAGCAGCTTAGACGAACAGGGTAATGAAAAACTGTTTTTT
clone size: NA; D gene: TRBD2; J gene: TRBJ2-7; V gene: TRBV9; CDR3 protein: CASSPGTSVVYEQYF; CDR3 DNA: TGTGCCAGCAGCCCCGGGACTAGTGTAGTCTACGAGCAGTACTTC
clone size: NA; D gene: NA; J gene: TRBJ1-1; V gene: TRBV19; CDR3 protein: CASSISRGWNTEAFF; CDR3 DNA: TGTGCCAGTAGTATAAGCAGGGGATGGAACACTGAAGCTTTCTTT
clone size: NA; D gene: TRBD1; J gene: TRBJ2-1; V gene: TRBV28; CDR3 protein: CASSLLQGNEQFF; CDR3 DNA: TGTGCCAGCAGTTTATTACAGGGGAATGAGCAGTTCTTC
clone size: NA; D gene: NA; J gene: TRBJ1-1; V gene: TRBV6-5; CDR3 protein: CASSYTHSPMNTEAFF; CDR3 DNA: TGTGCCAGCAGTTACACCCACAGTCCCATGAACACTGAAGCTTTCTTT
clone size: NA; D gene: NA; J gene: TRBJ1-4; V gene: TRBV6-1; CDR3 protein: CASKGRGDEKLFF; CDR3 DNA: TGTGCCAGCAAGGGCAGGGGTGATGAAAAACTGTTTTTT
clone size: once; D gene: TRBD2; J gene: TRBJ2-7; V gene: TRBV29-1; CDR3 protein: CSVVTSGGPYEQYF; CDR3 DNA: TGCAGCGTTGTGACTAGCGGGGGACCCTACGAGCAGTACTTC
clone size: NA; D gene: NA; J gene: TRBJ1-5; V gene: TRBV27; CDR3 protein: CASGTDNHQPQHF; CDR3 DNA: TGTGCCAGCGGTACCGACAATCATCAGCCCCAGCATTTT
clone size: NA; D gene: NA; J gene: TRBJ2-1; V gene: TRBV13; CDR3 protein: CASSLVRETHNEQFF; CDR3 DNA: TGTGCCAGCAGCTTAGTACGGGAGACTCACAATGAGCAGTTCTTC
clone size: NA; D gene: NA; J gene: TRBJ2-7; V gene: TRBV12-5; CDR3 protein: CASGLSRDEQYF; CDR3 DNA: TGTGCTAGTGGTTTATCCCGCGACGAGCAGTACTTC
clone size: NA; D gene: NA; J gene: TRBJ2-1; V gene: TRBV5-1; CDR3 protein: CASSLEGVTTYNEQFF; CDR3 DNA: TGCGCCAGCAGCTTGGAAGGGGTTACAACCTACAATGAGCAGTTCTTC
clone size: NA; D gene: NA; J gene: TRBJ2-7; V gene: TRBV15; CDR3 protein: CATSSFGGTFDEQYF; CDR3 DNA: TGTGCCACCAGCTCATTTGGGGGCACTTTCGACGAGCAGTACTTC
clone size: NA; D gene: TRBD2; J gene: TRBJ2-5; V gene: TRBV28; CDR3 protein: CASSLLVAGAETQYF; CDR3 DNA: TGTGCCAGCAGTTTATTGGTAGCGGGAGCCGAGACCCAGTACTTC
clone size: NA; D gene: NA; J gene: TRBJ2-7; V gene: TRBV7-9; CDR3 protein: CASSSDRRDEQYF; CDR3 DNA: TGTGCCAGCAGCTCCGACAGGAGGGACGAGCAGTACTTC